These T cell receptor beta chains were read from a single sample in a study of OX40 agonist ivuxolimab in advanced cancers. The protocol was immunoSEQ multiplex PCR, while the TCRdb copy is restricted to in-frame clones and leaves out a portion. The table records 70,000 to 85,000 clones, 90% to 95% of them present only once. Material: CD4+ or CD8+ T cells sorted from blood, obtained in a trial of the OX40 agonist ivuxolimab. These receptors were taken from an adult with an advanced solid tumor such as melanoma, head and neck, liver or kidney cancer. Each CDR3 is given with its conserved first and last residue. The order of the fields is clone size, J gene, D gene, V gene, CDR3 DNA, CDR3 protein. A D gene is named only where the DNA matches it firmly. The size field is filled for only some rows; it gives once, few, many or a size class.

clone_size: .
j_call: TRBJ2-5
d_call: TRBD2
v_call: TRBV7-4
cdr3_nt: TGTGCCAGCAGCTCACGGACTAGCGGGAGAGAGACCCAGTACTTC
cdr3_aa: CASSSRTSGRETQYF

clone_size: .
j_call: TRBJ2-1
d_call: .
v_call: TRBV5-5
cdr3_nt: TGTGCCAGCAGCTTGGGTCCTCCCGATGAGCAGTTCTTC
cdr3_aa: CASSLGPPDEQFF

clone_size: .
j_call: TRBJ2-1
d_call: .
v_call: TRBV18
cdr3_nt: TGTGCCAGCTCACCAGTTTCGTACAATGAGCAGTTCTTC
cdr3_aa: CASSPVSYNEQFF

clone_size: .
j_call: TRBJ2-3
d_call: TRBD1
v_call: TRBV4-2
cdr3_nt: TGTGCCAGCAGCCAAGATGGAGTAGGACAGGGTATAACAGATACGCAGTATTTT
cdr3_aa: CASSQDGVGQGITDTQYF

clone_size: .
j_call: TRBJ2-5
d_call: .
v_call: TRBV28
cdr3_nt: TGTGCCAGCAGTTTCCTAGTCCAAGAGACCCAGTACTTC
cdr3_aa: CASSFLVQETQYF

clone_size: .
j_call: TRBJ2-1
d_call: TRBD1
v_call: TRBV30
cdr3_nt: TGTGCCTGGAGTTCCGGGACAGGGATGAATGAGCAGTTCTTC
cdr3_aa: CAWSSGTGMNEQFF

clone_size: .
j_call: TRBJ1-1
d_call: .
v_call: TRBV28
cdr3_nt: TGTGCCAGCAGGCATACAGGGAACACTGAAGCTTTCTTT
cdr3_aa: CASRHTGNTEAFF

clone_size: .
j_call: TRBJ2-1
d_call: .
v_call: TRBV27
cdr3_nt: TGTGCCAGCAGTAAAAGGTTGGACAATGAGCAGTTCTTC
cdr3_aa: CASSKRLDNEQFF

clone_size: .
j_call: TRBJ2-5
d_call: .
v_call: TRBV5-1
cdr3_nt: TGCGCCAGCAGCTCCCGGGGGTTAATTCAAGAGACCCAGTACTTC
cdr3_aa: CASSSRGLIQETQYF

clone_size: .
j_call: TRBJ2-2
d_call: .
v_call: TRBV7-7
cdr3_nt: TGTGCTAGCAGCTTAGCACCCGGGACCTCGAACACCGGGGAGCTGTTTTTT
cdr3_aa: CASSLAPGTSNTGELFF

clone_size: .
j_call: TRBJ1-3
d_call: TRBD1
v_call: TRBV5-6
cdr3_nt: TGTGCCAGCAGCCCTAGACAGGGGGGATCTGGAAACACCATATATTTT
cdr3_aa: CASSPRQGGSGNTIYF

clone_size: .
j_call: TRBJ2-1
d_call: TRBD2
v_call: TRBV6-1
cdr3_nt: TGTGCCAGCAGTCCGGGACTAGCGGGAAGCAATGAGCAGTTCTTC
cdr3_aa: CASSPGLAGSNEQFF

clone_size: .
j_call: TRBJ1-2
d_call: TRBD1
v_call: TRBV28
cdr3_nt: TGTGCCAGCACCAGGGACAGGGGTTATGGCTACACCTTC
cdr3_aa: CASTRDRGYGYTF

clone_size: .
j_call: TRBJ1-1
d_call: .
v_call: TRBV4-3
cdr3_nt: TGCGCCAGCAGCCAAGATGCCAGGGAGGGTGCTTTCTTT
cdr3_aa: CASSQDAREGAFF

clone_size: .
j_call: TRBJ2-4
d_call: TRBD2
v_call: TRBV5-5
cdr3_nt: TGTGCCAGCAGCTTGGGACTAGCGGGAGGGTGGAACATTCAGTACTTC
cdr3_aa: CASSLGLAGGWNIQYF

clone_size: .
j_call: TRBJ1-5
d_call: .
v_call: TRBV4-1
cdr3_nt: TGCGCCAGCAGCCAAGATCCGGGCAGGGCCGGACTACCCCAGCATTTT
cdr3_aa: CASSQDPGRAGLPQHF

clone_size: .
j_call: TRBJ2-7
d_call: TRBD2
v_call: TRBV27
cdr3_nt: TGTGCCAGCGGTCGACTAGCGGGCTCCTACGAGCAGTACTTC
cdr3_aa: CASGRLAGSYEQYF

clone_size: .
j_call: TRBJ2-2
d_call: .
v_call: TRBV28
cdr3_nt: TGTGCCAGCACCTCCATGAACGCGGGGGCGGAAGAGCTGTTTTTT
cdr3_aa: CASTSMNAGAEELFF

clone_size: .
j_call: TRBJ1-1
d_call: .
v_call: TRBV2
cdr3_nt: TGTGCCACCACTTTTATGAACACTGAAGCTTTCTTT
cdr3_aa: CATTFMNTEAFF

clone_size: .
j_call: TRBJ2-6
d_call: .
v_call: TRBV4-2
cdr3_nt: TGTGCCAGCAGCCCTTCCATGTCTGGGGCCAACGTCCTGACTTTC
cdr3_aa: CASSPSMSGANVLTF

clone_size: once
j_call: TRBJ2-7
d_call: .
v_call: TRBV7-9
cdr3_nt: TGTGCCAGCAGCTTAACGCACATCAGTGCCTCCTACGAGCAGTACTTC
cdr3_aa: CASSLTHISASYEQYF

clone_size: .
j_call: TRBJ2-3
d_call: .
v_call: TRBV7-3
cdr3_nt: TGTGCCAGCAGCTTAGCTCCTGGCTCGGCAGATACGCAGTATTTT
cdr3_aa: CASSLAPGSADTQYF

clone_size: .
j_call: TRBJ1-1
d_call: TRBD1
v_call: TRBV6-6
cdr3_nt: TGTGCCAGCAGCCCAGGGGGCCGAAACACTGAAGCTTTCTTT
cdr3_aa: CASSPGGRNTEAFF

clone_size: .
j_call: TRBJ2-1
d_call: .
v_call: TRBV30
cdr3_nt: TGTGCCTGGAGAAGAGGTACGCTCAATGAGCAGTTCTTC
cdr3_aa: CAWRRGTLNEQFF

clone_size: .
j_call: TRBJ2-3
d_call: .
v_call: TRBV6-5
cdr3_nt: TGTGCCAGCAGTTACGACTACGGCACAGATACGCAGTATTTT
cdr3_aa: CASSYDYGTDTQYF

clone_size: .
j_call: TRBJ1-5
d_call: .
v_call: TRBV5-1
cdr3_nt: TGCGCCAGCAGCCTTGATGGGGGAGGGGGTCAGCCCCAGCATTTT
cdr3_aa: CASSLDGGGGQPQHF

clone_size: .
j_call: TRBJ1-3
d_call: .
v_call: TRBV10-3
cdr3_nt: TGTGCCATCAGTGAGTCGAACTGGGCTGGAAACACCATATATTTT
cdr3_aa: CAISESNWAGNTIYF